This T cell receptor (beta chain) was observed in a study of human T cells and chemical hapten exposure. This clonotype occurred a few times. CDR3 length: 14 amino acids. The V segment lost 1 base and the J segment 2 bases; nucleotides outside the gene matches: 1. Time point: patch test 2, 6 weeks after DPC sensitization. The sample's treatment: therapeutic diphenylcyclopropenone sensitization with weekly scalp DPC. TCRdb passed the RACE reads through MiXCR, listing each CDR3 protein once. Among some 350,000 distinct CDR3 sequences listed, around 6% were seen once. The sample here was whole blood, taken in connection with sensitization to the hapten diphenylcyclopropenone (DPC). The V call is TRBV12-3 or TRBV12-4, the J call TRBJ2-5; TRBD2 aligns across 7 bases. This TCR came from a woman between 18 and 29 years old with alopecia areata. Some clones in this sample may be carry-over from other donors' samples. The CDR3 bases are TGTGCCAGCAGTTTAGGGACTAGACAAGAGACCCAGTACTTC. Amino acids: CASSLGTRQETQYF.